The clone carrying this T cell receptor (beta chain) appeared a single time. As yet, its antigen is unknown. These data belong to a study of OX40 agonist ivuxolimab in advanced cancers. Study overall: Prior anti-PD-1, anti-PD-L1 or anti-CTLA-4 therapy did not bar entry, and about 40% had some. Whole-study findings and limits: Several nonresponders also turned out to have low normalized T-cell clonal expansion.

Libraries were prepared by immunoSEQ multiplex PCR; TCRdb keeps only in-frame clonotypes and omits some of them. This table holds more than 95,000 clones, around nine tenths found once. V lost 0 bases to trimming and J lost 2 bases, with 9 bases between them. This CDR3 is 15 amino acids long. Per germline, CDR1 SGDLS and CDR2 YYNGEE. The receptor comes from an adult with an advanced solid tumor such as melanoma, head and neck, liver or kidney cancer. The chain is built from TRBV9 and TRBJ2-1, with D possibly TRBD2 on 5 matching bases. This specimen consisted of CD4+ or CD8+ T cells sorted from blood, obtained in a trial of the OX40 agonist ivuxolimab. CDR3 coding DNA: TGTGCCAGCAGCGTAGGAACTAGAGCCTACAATGAGCAGTTCTTC. Translation: CASSVGTRAYNEQFF.